The 2 T cell receptor beta chains given below trace back to one sample, sequenced in a study of blood T cell repertoires in COVID-19. Profiled with immunoSEQ multiplex PCR; TCRdb holds only in-frame clones, not every one. In the table there are about 50,000 clones, approximately 83% of which are singletons. Sequencing was carried out using peripheral blood. These receptors all stem from a man aged 35-49 years with acute or convalescent COVID-19.

J is TRBJ1-1 and V is TRBV10-1; D is unclear. This CDR3 is 13 amino acids long. V lost 6 bases to trimming and J lost 0 bases, with 8 bases between them. In germline, CDR1 is WNHNN, CDR2 SYGVQD (reference sequence). This CDR3 reads CASRLNMNTEAFF. DNA of the CDR3: TGCGCCAGCAGGCTTAACATGAACACTGAAGCTTTCTTT.

The V gene is TRBV3-1 (or the pseudogene TRBV3-2), the J gene TRBJ2-1; D is ambiguous. Germline V lookup: CDR1 LGHDT, CDR2 YNNKEL (reference sequence). The CDR3 is made up of 12 amino acids. V was clipped by 1 base and J by 6 bases, with 4 bases between them. Here the CDR3 reads CASSQAGNEQFF. As DNA, the CDR3 is TGTGCCAGCAGCCAAGCGGGCAATGAGCAGTTCTTC.